The 15 T cell receptor beta chains below all came from one sample that was sequenced in a study of shared clonotypes between healthy human individuals. Profiled with immunoSEQ multiplex PCR; TCRdb holds only in-frame clones, not every one. In the table there are around 700,000 clones, approximately 90% of which are singletons. Positive CCR7 selection of CD45RO-negative cells yielded the naive CD8 cells, and terminally differentiated effector memory CD45RA+ cells were excluded. Sequenced: naive CD8+ T cells sorted from blood. These receptors came from a man aged 30 to 39 in good health.

This chain connects TRBV28 to TRBJ2-3, with no clear D. This CDR3 has 13 residues. The V end was cut by 3 bases, the J end by 5 bases, with 9 bases between. CDR1 and CDR2 (germline): MDHEN, SYDVKM. The CDR3 sequence is CASSLGSRDTQYF. The CDR3, as DNA: TGTGCCAGCAGTTTGGGATCCAGAGATACGCAGTATTTT.

This chain connects TRBV27 to TRBJ2-1; perhaps TRBD2 as D (6 bases). The V end was cut by 8 bases, the J end by 6 bases, with 29 bases between. Germline V gene data show CDR1 as MNHEY and CDR2 as SMNVEV (reference sequence). CDR3 length: 18 residues. CDR3 residues: CASLPLEAADYTINEQFF. The CDR3 DNA sequence: TGTGCCAGCTTACCACTTGAAGCGGCGGACTACACGATCAATGAGCAGTTCTTC.

This clone came up once. The junction differs from germline at one of its ends, possibly a read error. The chain couples TRBV13 to TRBJ2-1, with TRBD2 identical over 8 bases. This CDR3 has 14 residues. CDR1 PRHDT and CDR2 FYEKMQ come from the germline V gene (reference sequence). The CDR3 region is CASSLGGTRSWQFF. Written as DNA, the CDR3 is TGTGCCAGCAGCCTAGGCGGGACTAGGTCCTGGCAGTTCTTC. Full variable domain (missing parts from reference TRBV13 and TRBJ2-1): AAGVIQSPRHLIKEKRETATLKCYPIPRHDTVYWYQQGPGQDPQFLISFYEKMQSDKGSIPDRFSAQQFSDYHSELNMSSLELGDSALYFCASSLGGTRSWQFFGPGTRLTVL.

This chain links TRBV15 with TRBJ2-7; weak D call: TRBD2 (6 bases). CDR3 length equals 12 residues. Germline assignment: CDR1 LNHNV and CDR2 YYDKDF (reference sequence). Trimming left V 3 bases short and J 9 bases short, with 12 bases between. The CDR3 sequence: CATSRGGDMQYF. The CDR3 DNA sequence: TGTGCCACCAGCAGGGGGGGAGATATGCAGTACTTC.

The genes are TRBV7-2 and TRBJ2-1; possibly TRBD1 or TRBD2 for D (5 bases each). The V gene's germline CDR1 is SGHTA and CDR2 FQGNSA. Trimming left V 2 bases short and J 4 bases short, with 21 bases between. The CDR3 contains 18 residues. This CDR3 reads CASSLRGARSSSYNEQFF. The CDR3 DNA is TGTGCCAGCAGCTTAAGGGGCGCGCGGTCTAGCTCGTACAATGAGCAGTTCTTC.

The chain is built from TRBV5-6 and TRBJ2-7, with 11 bases fitting TRBD2. J lost 2 bases, V lost 3 bases, and 1 base had no gene match. The CDR3 consists of 14 residues. Germline V gene sequence: CDR1 SGHDT, CDR2 YYEEEE. In DNA form, the CDR3 reads TGTGCCAGCAGCTCGGGACTAGCGGCCTACGAGCAGTACTTC. Translation gives CASSSGLAAYEQYF.

The J gene is TRBJ2-7, the V gene TRBV28; D remains ambiguous. V lost 1 base to trimming and J lost 1 base, with 11 bases between them. Germline V gene sequence: CDR1 MDHEN, CDR2 SYDVKM. This CDR3 spans 15 amino acids. The CDR3 is CASSLLRISSYEQYF. CDR3 in DNA: TGTGCCAGCAGTTTATTGCGGATCTCATCCTACGAGCAGTACTTC.

About this clone itself: This same CDR3 is encoded by further DNA sequences in the sample. The V gene is TRBV29-1, the J gene TRBJ2-1, with D maybe TRBD1 (5 bases). V shed 4 bases and J shed 5 bases, with 6 bases lying between them. This CDR3 has 11 residues. Germline V gives CDR1 SQVTM, CDR2 ANQGSEA. The CDR3 DNA follows: TGCAGCGTTGGCAGGGACAATGAGCAGTTCTTC. Translation: CSVGRDNEQFF.

The CDR3 loop is CASSVPNTDTQYF. DNA for the CDR3: TGTGCCAGCAGCGTCCCCAACACAGATACGCAGTATTTT. The V gene is TRBV9, the J gene TRBJ2-3, with D unclear. Trimming cost V 2 bases and J 2 bases, with 6 bases left between them. This CDR3 has 13 amino acids. Looked up from germline, CDR1 is SGDLS and CDR2 is YYNGEE.

The genes are TRBV18 and TRBJ2-2; 7 bases are shared with TRBD1. The CDR3 extends over 15 amino acids. The germline V gene has CDR1 KGHSH and CDR2 LQKENI. Unmatched junction bases numbered 6, after V lost 3 bases and J lost 5 bases. The CDR3 nucleotides are TGTGCCAGCTCACCCCGGGACAGAAAGACCGGGGAGCTGTTTTTT. Its protein product is CASSPRDRKTGELFF.

This clone has only one observation. The CDR3 DNA reads TGTGCCAGCAGTTACTTTTCTTATACTGGGGGGGGGACCCAGTACTTC. This encodes CASSYFSYTGGGTQYF. The chain uses TRBV6-5 and TRBJ2-5; TRBD2 matches 7 bases. Germline V gene data show CDR1 as MNHEY and CDR2 as SVGAGI. V gave up 1 base and J gave up 7 bases; unmatched junction bases: 12. This CDR3 contains 16 residues.

This clone was detected once. This chain uses TRBV7-9 with TRBJ2-7; no reliable D call. Trimming removed 2 bases at V and 6 bases at J, with 14 bases between. This CDR3 is built from 14 residues. The germline V gene encodes CDR1 SEHNR and CDR2 FQNEAQ (reference sequence). CDR3 loop: CASSLSLHSGEQYF. The CDR3 DNA reads TGTGCCAGCAGCTTAAGCTTACACTCGGGCGAGCAGTACTTC.

The J gene is TRBJ1-3, the V gene TRBV4-3; 7 nucleotides match TRBD1. The germline gives CDR1 LGHNA, CDR2 YSLEER. The length of the CDR3 is 18 residues. V shed 4 bases, J shed 0 bases, and the junction held 12 bases outside the gene matches. CDR3 bases: TGCGCCAGCAGCCCGAGACAGGGTTACCCCGGCTCTGGAAACACCATATATTTT. It translates to CASSPRQGYPGSGNTIYF.

The chain combines TRBV28 with TRBJ1-1; TRBD1 might be the D (5 bases). V lost 5 bases, J lost 4 bases, and 8 bases lay in between. The CDR3 has 12 residues. Germline values: CDR1 MDHEN, CDR2 SYDVKM. CDR3 in DNA: TGTGCCAGCAGTCTCGACAGCACTGAAGCTTTCTTT. Translating gives CASSLDSTEAFF.

The chain recombines TRBV4-3 with TRBJ1-5, with unresolved D. The germline V and J ends were trimmed by 0 bases and 6 bases, with 21 bases remaining between them. Germline-derived CDR1 and CDR2 are LGHNA and YSLEER. This CDR3 comprises 18 residues. The CDR3 spells CASSQDFRRPHMFQPQHF. For the CDR3, the DNA is TGCGCCAGCAGCCAAGATTTTCGGAGGCCGCACATGTTTCAGCCCCAGCATTTT.